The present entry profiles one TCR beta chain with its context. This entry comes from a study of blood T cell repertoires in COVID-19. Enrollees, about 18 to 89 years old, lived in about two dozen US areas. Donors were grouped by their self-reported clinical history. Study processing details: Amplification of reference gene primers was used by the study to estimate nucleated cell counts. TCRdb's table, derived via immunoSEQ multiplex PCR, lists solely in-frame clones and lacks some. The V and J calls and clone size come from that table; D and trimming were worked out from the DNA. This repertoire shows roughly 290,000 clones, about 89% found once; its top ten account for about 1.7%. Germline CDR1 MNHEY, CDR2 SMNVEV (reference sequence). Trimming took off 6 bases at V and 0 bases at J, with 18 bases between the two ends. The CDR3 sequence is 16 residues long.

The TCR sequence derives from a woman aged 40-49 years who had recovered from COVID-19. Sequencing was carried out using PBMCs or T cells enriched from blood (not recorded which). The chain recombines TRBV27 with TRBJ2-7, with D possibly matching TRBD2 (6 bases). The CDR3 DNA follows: TGTGCCAGCAGCCGAATTCCGGGACTTAGCTCCTACGAGCAGTACTTC. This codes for CASSRIPGLSSYEQYF.